The source of this TCR beta chain is a study of cytomegalovirus exposure and HLA in healthy donors. Study-level results: Whilst most TCR sequences proved rare, a subset of public TCRs occurred across many donors. Later analysis suggested most CMV-associated TCR beta chains were HLA-restricted.

Primers for the PCR totalled 60 Vbeta and 13 Jbeta. Sequencing was performed with immunoSEQ multiplex PCR; in TCRdb, only in-frame clones are kept and a portion is missing. The sample includes 200,000 to 250,000 clones, about 78% seen only once; the top ten take 3.8%. The germline V gene encodes CDR1 MNHNS and CDR2 SASEGT. After removal of 10 bases from V and 2 bases from J, the junction contained 4 bases not matched to a gene. CDR3 length: 13 residues. There were likely unrecorded immune exposures, though donors were nominally healthy when sampled. On this clone: The antigen is undetermined.

The chain uses TRBV6-1 and TRBJ1-1, with 10 positions matching TRBD1. Sequenced sample: PBMCs. The receptor was isolated from a male donor in good health and CMV-seronegative. The CDR3 protein is CATMTGGNTEAFF. The CDR3 nucleotides read TGTGCCACTATGACAGGGGGCAACACTGAAGCTTTCTTT.